This T cell receptor beta chain appears in the sequencing data of a study of a mutant IDH1 vaccine in newly diagnosed glioma. TCRdb keeps only in-frame clones here, not all; method: immunoSEQ multiplex PCR. The sample has about 54,000 clones, about 85% seen once; the top ten hold 4.1%. A remark on this clone: Its target is unknown.

Regarding time point: week 35, safety follow-up. With topical imiquimod, each dose of the vaccine consisted of 300 ug of mutant IDH1 20-mer peptide. This specimen was PBMCs, taken from a glioma patient whose treatment included an IDH1 peptide vaccine. The clonotype was recovered from a woman between 18 and 29 years old with glioma.

The CDR3 protein is CASSFGGTGELFF. DNA for the CDR3: TGTGCCAGCAGCTTCGGGGGGACCGGGGAGCTGTTTTTT. The V and J genes are TRBV7-3 and TRBJ2-2, with 7 bases aligning to TRBD2. The germline V gene encodes CDR1 SGHTA and CDR2 FQGTGA. The CDR3 spans 13 residues. Trimming took 3 bases from V and 5 from J; bases not matched to a gene: 0.